A single sample is the source of the 24 T cell receptor beta chains below, sequenced in a study of cytomegalovirus exposure and HLA in healthy donors (dated by TCRdb to about 2017). Library creation used the immunoSEQ multiplex PCR assay. The multiplex PCR relied on a mix of 60 forward primers for TCR Vbeta segments and 13 reverse primers for TCR Jbeta segments. TCRdb provides this immuneACCESS table in a form limited to in-frame rearrangements. Some clones are lacking; in checked studies, under half of them reflect an unresolved V gene, and why the rest are absent is not known. This specimen's table enumerates roughly 69,000 clones. Clones ranked in the top ten supply 1.5% to 2% of the sample. The sequenced material came from PBMCs. The receptor set was obtained from a woman in her 30s in good health and CMV-seronegative.

The chain links TRBV30 to TRBJ1-2; 7 bases line up with TRBD1. CDR3 length: 11 amino acids. Unmatched junction bases numbered 3, after V lost 3 bases and J lost 8 bases. CDR1 is GTSNPN and CDR2 is SVGIG in the germline V gene (reference sequence). The CDR3 DNA reads as TGTGCCTGGAGCAGGGGGGAGGGCTACACCTTC. It specifies CAWSRGEGYTF. Full variable domain (remainder filled in from reference TRBV30 and TRBJ1-2): SQTIHQWPATLVQPVGSPLSLECTVEGTSNPNLYWYRQAAGRGLQLLFYSVGIGQISSEVPQNLSASRPQDRQFILSSKKLLLSDSGFYLCAWSRGEGYTFGSGTRLTVV.

The chain uses TRBV28 and TRBJ1-1; D is perhaps TRBD1 (5 bases). CDR1 is MDHEN and CDR2 is SYDVKM in the germline V gene. The CDR3 extends over 14 amino acids. V shed 2 bases and J shed 4 bases, with 11 bases lying between them. The chain's CDR3 is CASSLLGQGTEAFF. In nucleotides, the CDR3 is TGTGCCAGCAGTTTACTTGGGCAGGGCACTGAAGCTTTCTTT.

CDR3 loop: CASRPTGGADTQYF. The DNA of the CDR3 is TGTGCCAGCAGGCCGACAGGGGGGGCAGATACGCAGTATTTT. V and J are TRBV6-5 and TRBJ2-3; the match to TRBD1 covers 9 bases. Germline V lookup: CDR1 MNHEY, CDR2 SVGAGI. V lost 6 bases, J lost 4 bases, and 5 bases stayed unmatched. The CDR3 has 14 amino acids.

This chain uses TRBV12-5 with TRBJ1-2; a possible D gene is TRBD1 (5 bases). V dropped 7 bases and J dropped 3 bases, with 12 bases sitting between them. CDR1 is LGHNT and CDR2 is FRNRAP in the germline V gene. The length of the CDR3 is 13 residues. The CDR3 DNA reads as TGTGCTAGTGCCTCGTCCAGGGACTATGGCTACACCTTC. This translates into CASASSRDYGYTF.

The V and J genes are TRBV9 and TRBJ2-7, with 9 bases matching TRBD1. The CDR3 spans 15 residues. V trimming: 2 bases; J trimming: 3 bases; junction bases outside the gene matches: 6. Germline V gene sequence: CDR1 SGDLS, CDR2 YYNGEE. This CDR3 is CASSVGGQGVYEQYF. CDR3 DNA: TGTGCCAGCAGCGTCGGGGGACAGGGAGTCTACGAGCAGTACTTC. Variable domain in full (rest from reference TRBV9 and TRBJ2-7): DSGVTQTPKHLITATGQRVTLRCSPRSGDLSVYWYQQSLDQGLQFLIQYYNGEERAKGNILERFSAQQFPDLHSELNLSSLELGDSALYFCASSVGGQGVYEQYFGPGTRLTVT.

The V call is TRBV20-1, the J call TRBJ2-7, with D uncertain. Trimming pared 2 bases from V and 4 bases from J, leaving 6 bases between. This CDR3 comprises 11 residues. Per the germline V gene, CDR1 is DFQATT and CDR2 is SNEGSKA (reference sequence). CDR3 protein: CSARIRYEQYF. CDR3 DNA: TGCAGTGCTAGAATTCGGTACGAGCAGTACTTC.

V gene TRBV30 combines with J gene TRBJ2-1; TRBD2 agrees at 9 bases. CDR3 size: 14 residues. J lost 5 bases, V lost 4 bases, and 6 bases had no gene match. From germline, CDR1 is GTSNPN and CDR2 SVGIG (reference sequence). CDR3: CAWIAAGGNNEQFF. The CDR3 coding sequence is TGTGCCTGGATCGCAGCGGGAGGAAACAATGAGCAGTTCTTC. Looking up the rest from reference TRBV30 and TRBJ2-1 gives the full variable domain: SQTIHQWPATLVQPVGSPLSLECTVEGTSNPNLYWYRQAAGRGLQLLFYSVGIGQISSEVPQNLSASRPQDRQFILSSKKLLLSDSGFYLCAWIAAGGNNEQFFGPGTRLTVL.

On this clone: A junction boundary mismatches the germline segment, possibly from a read error. The gene calls are TRBV30 and TRBJ2-5; 11 positions agree with TRBD1. The germline V gene has CDR1 GTSNPN and CDR2 SVGIG (reference sequence). The CDR3 consists of 14 residues. The CDR3 reads CAWSGDRGKENQYF. As DNA, the CDR3 is TGTGCCTGGAGTGGGGACAGGGGGAAAGAGAACCAGTACTTC.

The chain joins TRBV2 to TRBJ1-2, with 9 bases that match TRBD1. The length of the CDR3 is 14 residues. Trimming took 6 bases from V and 4 from J; bases not matched to a gene: 6. From germline, CDR1 is SNHLY and CDR2 FYNNEI. CDR3 in amino acids: CASRGTGSLYGYTF. The DNA of the CDR3 is TGTGCCAGCAGGGGGACAGGGTCCCTCTATGGCTACACCTTC. Together with reference TRBV2 and TRBJ1-2, the CDR3 gives the full variable domain: EPEVTQTPSHQVTQMGQEVILRCVPISNHLYFYWYRQILGQKVEFLVSFYNNEISEKSEIFDDQFSVERPDGSNFTLKIRSTKLEDSAMYFCASRGTGSLYGYTFGSGTRLTVV.

The chain couples TRBV19 to TRBJ1-2; 7 positions agree with TRBD1. After removal of 6 bases from V and 4 bases from J, the junction contained 11 bases not matched to a gene. CDR1 and CDR2 (germline): LNHDA, SQIVND (reference sequence). This CDR3 has 15 amino acids. The CDR3 region has the DNA TGTGCCAGTAGCCCCGGGACAGAAACATCCTATGGCTACACCTTC. Amino acids: CASSPGTETSYGYTF.

This rearrangement joins TRBV28 to TRBJ1-2; unclear D gene. V shed 5 bases and J shed 5 bases, with 18 bases lying between them. CDR3 length equals 15 residues. Germline V gene lookup returns CDR1 MDHEN and CDR2 SYDVKM. The CDR3 bases are TGTGCCAGCAGTGCACGGGTCCGCCAGTCGTATGGCTACACCTTC. Translated, it gives CASSARVRQSYGYTF.

The rearrangement uses TRBV4-1 and TRBJ1-3; the D is unclear. Trimming took 1 base from V and 0 from J, leaving 13 bases between them. The CDR3 has 17 residues. CDR1 and CDR2 (germline): MGHRA, YSYEKL. The CDR3 spells CASSQVSGLHSGNTIYF. In nucleotides, the CDR3 is TGCGCCAGCAGCCAAGTCTCCGGACTCCACTCTGGAAACACCATATATTTT.

The chain couples TRBV27 to TRBJ2-7; no firm D call. Trimming took 3 bases from V and 0 from J, leaving 12 bases between them. Germline V gene lookup returns CDR1 MNHEY and CDR2 SMNVEV (reference sequence). The length of the CDR3 is 15 residues. CDR3 residues: CASSLRSASSYEQYF. CDR3 bases: TGTGCCAGCAGTTTGAGGTCAGCCTCCTCCTACGAGCAGTACTTC.

The rearrangement links TRBV7-6 to TRBJ2-5; a possible D gene is TRBD2 (6 bases). CDR3 length: 16 residues. The germline gives CDR1 SGHVS, CDR2 FNYEAQ. V shed 5 bases and J shed 5 bases, with 21 bases lying between them. The DNA for the CDR3 is TGTGCCAGCAGCCCCTCAGGCCTGGGAGGTTGGGAGACCCAGTACTTC. Amino acids: CASSPSGLGGWETQYF. The whole variable domain, filled in from reference TRBV7-6 and TRBJ2-5, reads GAGVSQSPRYKVTKRGQDVALRCDPISGHVSLYWYRQALGQGPEFLTYFNYEAQQDKSGLPNDRFSAERPEGSISTLTIQRTEQRDSAMYRCASSPSGLGGWETQYFGPGTRLLVL.

This chain connects TRBV6-1 to TRBJ2-3; a possible D gene is TRBD2 (5 bases). This CDR3 has 13 amino acids. Germline CDR1 is MNHNS and CDR2 is SASEGT. V lost 3 bases, J lost 6 bases, and 10 bases lay in between. The CDR3 loop is CASSEVRADTQYF. The CDR3 bases are TGTGCCAGCAGTGAGGTGAGGGCGGATACGCAGTATTTT.

V usage is TRBV6-5 and J usage is TRBJ2-1, with D possibly TRBD1 on 6 matching bases. The ends were cut back, 7 bases at V and 0 bases at J, with 7 bases in the middle. Germline V gives CDR1 MNHEY, CDR2 SVGAGI. CDR3 length equals 13 residues. The CDR3 reads CASMDSSYNEQFF. For the CDR3, the DNA is TGTGCCAGCATGGACAGCTCCTACAATGAGCAGTTCTTC.

CDR3 sequence (DNA): TGTGCCTGGAGTGTAGTGGGGGGGGCCAAGGAGCAGTTCTTC. The encoded protein is CAWSVVGGAKEQFF. V gene TRBV30 combines with J gene TRBJ2-1, with TRBD2 as a possible D gene (7 bases). There are 14 residues in the CDR3. V gave up 0 bases and J gave up 10 bases, with 16 bases separating them. Per germline, CDR1 GTSNPN and CDR2 SVGIG (reference sequence). The entire variable domain, with the rest obtained from reference TRBV30 and TRBJ2-1, is as follows: SQTIHQWPATLVQPVGSPLSLECTVEGTSNPNLYWYRQAAGRGLQLLFYSVGIGQISSEVPQNLSASRPQDRQFILSSKKLLLSDSGFYLCAWSVVGGAKEQFFGPGTRLTVL.

The chain employs TRBV4-1 and TRBJ2-1; 7 nucleotides match TRBD2. The trim removed 4 bases at V and 0 bases at J, leaving 0 bases unmatched. This CDR3 contains 14 residues. From germline, CDR1 is MGHRA and CDR2 YSYEKL. The CDR3 DNA follows: TGCGCCAGCAGCCCGGGGGGCTCCTACAATGAGCAGTTCTTC. It specifies CASSPGGSYNEQFF.

The rearrangement uses TRBV30 and TRBJ2-5; D is possibly TRBD2 (6 bases). V lost 2 bases and J lost 5, with 9 bases in between. CDR3 length: 12 residues. Germline CDR1 and CDR2: GTSNPN and SVGIG (reference sequence). DNA for the CDR3: TGTGCCTGGAGTTGGGGGGAGGAGACCCAGTACTTC. Translating it yields CAWSWGEETQYF. Complete variable domain (other parts from reference TRBV30 and TRBJ2-5): SQTIHQWPATLVQPVGSPLSLECTVEGTSNPNLYWYRQAAGRGLQLLFYSVGIGQISSEVPQNLSASRPQDRQFILSSKKLLLSDSGFYLCAWSWGEETQYFGPGTRLLVL.

This chain links TRBV30 with TRBJ2-5; TRBD1 matches at 10 bases. CDR1 is GTSNPN, CDR2 SVGIG, per germline (reference sequence). CDR3 length: 14 residues. V lost 0 bases to trimming and J lost 4 bases; unmatched junction nucleotides: 2. DNA of the CDR3: TGTGCCTGGAGTGTCAGACAGGGGGCAGAGACCCAGTACTTC. This sequence encodes CAWSVRQGAETQYF.

The DNA of the CDR3 is TGTGCCAGTACAGGACAGGGAAAAAATCACGAGCAGTACTTC. Residues: CASTGQGKNHEQYF. V and J are TRBV2 and TRBJ2-7; TRBD1 matches at 8 bases. The CDR3 consists of 14 residues. Trimming took 9 bases from V and 5 from J; bases not matched to a gene: 12. Germline-derived CDR1 and CDR2 are SNHLY and FYNNEI.

Written as DNA, the CDR3 is TGTGCCAGCAGCGTACAGGGCTCCTACGAGCAGTACTTC. Amino acids: CASSVQGSYEQYF. The rearrangement joins TRBV9 to TRBJ2-7; TRBD1 might be the D (5 bases). This CDR3 region has 13 residues. Trimming cost V 1 base and J 0 bases, with 5 bases left between them. Per germline, CDR1 SGDLS and CDR2 YYNGEE.

The chain is built from TRBV7-3 and TRBJ2-2; D is uncertain. Per germline, CDR1 SGHTA and CDR2 FQGTGA. V lost 1 base and J lost 1, with 4 bases in between. This CDR3 spans 14 amino acids. The CDR3 DNA reads TGTGCCAGCAGCTTAAGTCAGAACACCGGGGAGCTGTTTTTT. Translation gives CASSLSQNTGELFF.

The rearrangement links TRBV10-3 to TRBJ2-2; a weak D match, TRBD1 (8 bases). Germline V gene lookup returns CDR1 ENHRY and CDR2 SYGVKD. V lost 2 bases, J lost 1 base, and 11 bases lay in between. The CDR3 sequence is 16 residues long. The DNA of the CDR3 is TGTGCCATCAGTGAGAGCGGGACAGGGAACACCGGGGAGCTGTTTTTT. Translation gives CAISESGTGNTGELFF.